Listed here are 21 T cell receptor beta chains from one sample, sequenced in a study of blood T cell repertoires in COVID-19. Method: immunoSEQ multiplex PCR; TCRdb's copy keeps in-frame clones and lacks some. The table lists 70,000 to 95,000 clones, approximately 80% of them singletons. Sequenced material: peripheral blood. These receptors all come from a human donor in a cohort sampled during active COVID-19.

The rearrangement uses TRBV9 and TRBJ1-3; D uncertain. CDR1 and CDR2 (germline): SGDLS, YYNGEE. V lost 6 bases and J 3 bases, leaving 13 bases between the germline ends. The CDR3 is 14 residues long. The CDR3 DNA sequence: TGTGCCAGCACCGTGGGAGACGGTGGAAACACCATATATTTT. Its protein is CASTVGDGGNTIYF.

This chain uses TRBV9 with TRBJ2-2; D call uncertain. The CDR3 has 13 amino acids. Germline loops: CDR1 SGDLS, CDR2 YYNGEE. V lost 4 bases to trimming and J lost 3 bases, with 7 bases between them. CDR3 loop: CASSSSYTGELFF. The CDR3 nucleotides are TGTGCCAGCAGCTCCAGTTACACCGGGGAGCTGTTTTTT. Drawing the rest from reference TRBV9 and TRBJ2-2, the complete variable domain is DSGVTQTPKHLITATGQRVTLRCSPRSGDLSVYWYQQSLDQGLQFLIQYYNGEERAKGNILERFSAQQFPDLHSELNLSSLELGDSALYFCASSSSYTGELFFGEGSRLTVL.

This clone was seen more than once but under ten times. The V gene is TRBV5-1, the J gene TRBJ1-1; no reliable D call. V was pared by 0 bases and J by 7 bases, with 16 bases between. The CDR3 runs 15 residues. Germline CDR1 SGHRS, CDR2 YFSETQ. The CDR3 nucleotides are TGCGCCAGCAGCTTGGAAGGAGGCAGCTTCCATGAAGCTTTCTTT. It yields the protein CASSLEGGSFHEAFF.

This chain joins TRBV7-9 and TRBJ1-2; 11 nucleotides line up with TRBD1. The V gene end was trimmed by 5 bases and the J gene end by 4 bases; junction bases not matched to a gene: 9. This CDR3 region has 16 residues. CDR1 and CDR2 from the germline V gene are SEHNR and FQNEAQ (reference sequence). CDR3 bases: TGTGCCAGCAGCCCCCCTGGGACAGGGGGAAGCTATGGCTACACCTTC. Protein: CASSPPGTGGSYGYTF.

The chain is built from TRBV5-6 and TRBJ2-7, with 7 bases that match TRBD2. With V trimmed by 0 bases and J by 2 bases, 2 bases remained unmatched. This CDR3 spans 14 amino acids. The germline V gene encodes CDR1 SGHDT and CDR2 YYEEEE. As DNA, the CDR3 is TGTGCCAGCAGCTTGGGGGGGGGACCCTACGAGCAGTACTTC. Translating it yields CASSLGGGPYEQYF.

V and J are TRBV3-1 (or the pseudogene TRBV3-2) and TRBJ2-5; D remains ambiguous. With 4 bases removed from V and 4 bases from J, the gap between germline ends came to 13 bases. The CDR3 has 14 amino acids. Germline V lookup: CDR1 LGHDT, CDR2 YNNKEL (reference sequence). The CDR3, as DNA: TGTGCCAGCAGCCCCCAGGTGGATCGAGAGACCCAGTACTTC. Residues: CASSPQVDRETQYF.

This clone was picked up a small number of times. This chain links TRBV5-6 with TRBJ1-5; 7 bases are shared with TRBD1. Germline-derived CDR1 and CDR2 are SGHDT and YYEEEE. The CDR3 is 12 amino acids. Germline trimming cut 4 bases from V and 6 bases from J; bases unmatched to any gene: 1. CDR3 coding DNA: TGTGCCAGCAGCAGGACAGGTCAGCCCCAGCATTTT. Encoded protein: CASSRTGQPQHF. Using reference TRBV5-6 and TRBJ1-5 for the parts outside the CDR3, the full variable domain is DAGVTQSPTHLIKTRGQQVTLRCSPKSGHDTVSWYQQALGQGPQFIFQYYEEEERQRGNFPDRFSGHQFPNYSSELNVNALLLGDSALYLCASSRTGQPQHFGDGTRLSIL.

This clone was picked up one time. This rearrangement joins TRBV5-4 to TRBJ2-3, with 8 bases fitting TRBD1. CDR3 size: 15 residues. Looked up from germline, CDR1 is SGHNT and CDR2 is YYREEE (reference sequence). The V gene end was trimmed by 3 bases and the J gene end by 3 bases; junction bases not matched to a gene: 6. CDR3 bases: TGTGCCAGCAGCTCCAGGGGGCGCATTACAGATACGCAGTATTTT. It translates to CASSSRGRITDTQYF.

The gene calls are TRBV6-1 and TRBJ2-5; D call uncertain. This CDR3 comprises 13 residues. In germline, CDR1 is MNHNS, CDR2 SASEGT. Trimming pared 1 base from V and 5 bases from J, leaving 8 bases between. CDR3 bases: TGTGCCAGCAGTGAAGAAGCGTCGGAGACCCAGTACTTC. Its translation: CASSEEASETQYF.

The chain uses TRBV19 and TRBJ2-6; 7 bases line up with TRBD2. The V and J ends lost 8 bases and 2 bases, in that order; junction bases with no gene match: 3. The germline CDR1 and CDR2 sequences are LNHDA and SQIVND (reference sequence). This CDR3 region has 14 residues. The CDR3 protein is CASGGVAGANVLTF. The CDR3 DNA sequence: TGTGCCAGTGGGGGGGTAGCTGGGGCCAACGTCCTGACTTTC.

The chain has TRBV19 and TRBJ1-1; D possibly corresponds to TRBD1 (6 bases). This CDR3 is built from 14 residues. Germline V CDR1 and CDR2: LNHDA, SQIVND (reference sequence). V lost 3 bases, J lost 3 bases, and 11 bases lay in between. The CDR3, as DNA: TGTGCCAGTAGTATTGACAGGCTCCACACTGAAGCTTTCTTT. Encoded protein: CASSIDRLHTEAFF.

For the CDR3, the DNA is TGCGCCAGCAGCGTCGGGGTCTCTGGAAACACCATATATTTT. As protein: CASSVGVSGNTIYF. J is TRBJ1-3 and V is TRBV5-1; unclear D gene. V lost 4 bases and J 0 bases, leaving 8 bases between the germline ends. CDR1 is SGHRS and CDR2 is YFSETQ in the germline V gene. The CDR3 has 14 amino acids.

This chain uses TRBV25-1 with TRBJ2-3; 9 positions match TRBD1. The germline gives CDR1 MGHDK, CDR2 SYGVNS. Unmatched junction bases numbered 8, after V lost 3 bases and J lost 1 base. This CDR3 contains 17 residues. The CDR3 loop reads CASSDRQGVEGTDTQYF. CDR3 nucleotides: TGTGCCAGCAGTGACCGACAGGGGGTTGAGGGCACAGATACGCAGTATTTT.

This clone was observed once. V gene TRBV4-1 combines with J gene TRBJ2-7; possible D gene TRBD1, 6 bases. From germline, CDR1 is MGHRA and CDR2 YSYEKL. The CDR3 totals 14 residues. V dropped 3 bases and J dropped 2 bases, with 11 bases sitting between them. The chain's CDR3 is CASSHYQGTYEQYF. The CDR3 DNA follows: TGCGCCAGCAGCCACTACCAGGGGACCTACGAGCAGTACTTC.

The rearrangement joins TRBV13 to TRBJ1-4; no reliable D call. The CDR3 extends over 13 amino acids. The V and J ends lost 0 bases and 13 bases respectively, with 12 bases between them. CDR1 and CDR2 (germline): PRHDT, FYEKMQ (reference sequence). Written as DNA, the CDR3 is TGTGCCAGCAGCTTAGGGGTCGGGGAGAGACTGTTTTTT. Translating gives CASSLGVGERLFF.

This chain connects TRBV5-5 to TRBJ1-1; maybe TRBD1 (6 bases). The germline V gene encodes CDR1 SGHKS and CDR2 YYEKEE (reference sequence). The CDR3 runs 15 residues. Trimming took 4 bases from V and 2 from J, leaving 15 bases between them. In DNA, the CDR3 is TGTGCCAGCAGCCGAACCCCACAGGGAAACACTGAAGCTTTCTTT. Amino acid sequence: CASSRTPQGNTEAFF.

V and J are TRBV21-1 and TRBJ1-2. TRBV21-1 is tagged as a pseudogene. The CDR3 extends over 14 amino acids. The CDR3 reads CASSKVGAVYGYTF. CDR3 coding DNA: TGTGCCAGCAGCAAAGTTGGAGCTGTCTATGGCTACACCTTC.

The J gene is TRBJ1-6, the V gene TRBV21-1. TRBV21-1 is tagged as a pseudogene. The CDR3 is 15 amino acids. CDR3 in DNA: TGTGCCAGCAGCAAAGTTCCCGGGGGGGGTTCACCCCTCCACTTT. It is translated as CASSKVPGGGSPLHF.

The V gene is TRBV18, the J gene TRBJ2-5; D is possibly TRBD2 (6 bases). Trimming removed 3 bases from V and 2 bases from J, with 13 bases in between. The germline V gene has CDR1 KGHSH and CDR2 LQKENI. This CDR3 spans 15 amino acids. In DNA, the CDR3 is TGTGCCAGCTCACCGAAATCGGGAGTACAAGAGACCCAGTACTTC. Protein: CASSPKSGVQETQYF. The full variable domain, rest sourced from reference TRBV18 and TRBJ2-5, is NAGVMQNPRHLVRRRGQEARLRCSPMKGHSHVYWYRQLPEEGLKFMVYLQKENIIDESGMPKERFSAEFPKEGPSILRIQQVVRGDSAAYFCASSPKSGVQETQYFGPGTRLLVL.

The genes are TRBV2 and TRBJ2-2; D not resolved. V was clipped by 8 bases and J by 2 bases, with 12 bases between them. The CDR3 has 14 residues. In germline, CDR1 is SNHLY, CDR2 FYNNEI. The CDR3 coding sequence is TGTGCCAGCTGTCGGGTCTTAAACACCGGGGAGCTGTTTTTT. Protein product: CASCRVLNTGELFF. Drawing the rest from reference TRBV2 and TRBJ2-2, the complete variable domain is EPEVTQTPSHQVTQMGQEVILRCVPISNHLYFYWYRQILGQKVEFLVSFYNNEISEKSEIFDDQFSVERPDGSNFTLKIRSTKLEDSAMYFCASCRVLNTGELFFGEGSRLTVL.

This chain links TRBV30 with TRBJ2-1; TRBD2 aligns across 13 bases. There are 17 residues in the CDR3. J lost 4 bases, V lost 2 bases, and 8 bases had no gene match. CDR1 and CDR2 (germline): GTSNPN, SVGIG (reference sequence). The CDR3 protein is CAWSHTLTSGGYNEQFF. DNA for the CDR3: TGTGCCTGGAGTCATACCCTGACTAGCGGGGGGTACAATGAGCAGTTCTTC. The full variable domain, rest sourced from reference TRBV30 and TRBJ2-1, is SQTIHQWPATLVQPVGSPLSLECTVEGTSNPNLYWYRQAAGRGLQLLFYSVGIGQISSEVPQNLSASRPQDRQFILSSKKLLLSDSGFYLCAWSHTLTSGGYNEQFFGPGTRLTVL.